The 8 T cell receptor beta chains in this list originate from one sample, sequenced in a study of Graves' ophthalmopathy and Graves' hyperthyroidism. Scientists amplified the TCR beta CDR3 regions from RNA transcripts. The authors performed first-round RT-PCR with HTBI primers and then a second-round multiplex PCR. TCRdb analysed the multiplex PCR reads with MiXCR anew, one entry per CDR3 protein. The sample lists under 400,000 distinct CDR3 sequences, about a sixth seen once, with roughly 12% in the top ten. The sequencing input was peripheral blood. These receptors all stem from an adult man with Graves' ophthalmopathy.

There are many counts of this clonotype. The J gene is TRBJ2-4, the V gene TRBV12-3 or TRBV12-4; 13 bases match TRBD2. Losses at the gene ends were 5 bases for V and 9 bases for J; bases not matched to a gene: 10. CDR3 length: 16 residues. CDR3 region: CASSEEGLAGCFIQYF. Here the CDR3 DNA reads TGTGCCAGCAGTGAAGAGGGACTAGCGGGATGTTTCATTCAGTACTTC.

This clonotype appeared many times. The chain is built from TRBV20-1 and TRBJ2-5; D perhaps matches TRBD2 (6 bases). Trimming removed 6 bases from V and 5 bases from J, with 16 bases in between. Germline V gene sequence: CDR1 DFQATT, CDR2 SNEGSKA (reference sequence). CDR3 length equals 13 residues. The CDR3 region is CSAPVLGGETQYF. The DNA for the CDR3 is TGCAGTGCCCCGGTATTAGGAGGGGAGACCCAGTACTTC.

The chain carries TRBV9 and TRBJ2-5; perhaps TRBD2 as D (5 bases). This CDR3 is built from 13 residues. Germline V gives CDR1 SGDLS, CDR2 YYNGEE. V was trimmed by 0 bases and J by 4 bases, leaving 7 bases between them. The chain's CDR3 is CASSVGEGETQYF. Here the CDR3 DNA reads TGTGCCAGCAGCGTAGGTGAGGGAGAGACCCAGTACTTC.

This clonotype was seen ten or more times. The chain links TRBV4-1 to TRBJ1-2; 8 positions agree with TRBD1. The CDR3 sequence is 18 residues long. The germline CDR1 and CDR2 sequences are MGHRA and YSYEKL. With 1 base clipped from V and 4 bases from J, the junction kept 14 bases outside the gene matches. This chain's CDR3 is CASSQGSRGRGLSYGYTF. The CDR3 region has the DNA TGCGCCAGCAGCCAAGGTTCCAGGGGGCGCGGACTATCCTATGGCTACACCTTC.

This clonotype was observed many times. The chain employs TRBV6-1 and TRBJ2-2; D gene uncertain. The V and J ends lost 6 bases and 1 base respectively, with 9 bases between them. Germline V gives CDR1 MNHNS, CDR2 SASEGT. This CDR3 region has 14 residues. DNA for the CDR3: TGTGCCAGCAGGGAGATCCAGAACACCGGGGAGCTGTTTTTT. It encodes CASREIQNTGELFF.

This clonotype has more than one count but fewer than ten. The chain recombines TRBV6-2 or TRBV6-3 with TRBJ1-1; D not certain. Trimming shortened V by 6 bases and J by 0 bases, and 8 bases separated the two germline ends. CDR3 size: 13 residues. Germline values: CDR1 MNHEY, CDR2 SVGEGT. This CDR3 is CASRPVLNTEAFF. CDR3 nucleotide sequence: TGTGCCAGCAGGCCTGTCCTGAACACTGAAGCTTTCTTT.

Ten or more counts support this clonotype. The rearrangement joins TRBV6-5 to TRBJ1-2; no clear D. The CDR3 is made up of 13 amino acids. Between the trimmed V and J ends, which lost 6 bases and 4 bases, there was a span of 12 bases. The germline CDR1 and CDR2 sequences are MNHEY and SVGAGI. The CDR3 DNA sequence: TGTGCCAGCAGACAACCTCCGGGCTATGGCTACACCTTC. Its protein product is CASRQPPGYGYTF.

This clonotype was found many times. This chain links TRBV12-3 or TRBV12-4 with TRBJ1-5; D not resolved. V was clipped by 4 bases and J by 0 bases, with 7 bases between them. This CDR3 has 14 amino acids. The CDR3: CASSSQISNQPQHF. The CDR3 nucleotides are TGTGCCAGCAGTTCACAGATTAGCAATCAGCCCCAGCATTTT.